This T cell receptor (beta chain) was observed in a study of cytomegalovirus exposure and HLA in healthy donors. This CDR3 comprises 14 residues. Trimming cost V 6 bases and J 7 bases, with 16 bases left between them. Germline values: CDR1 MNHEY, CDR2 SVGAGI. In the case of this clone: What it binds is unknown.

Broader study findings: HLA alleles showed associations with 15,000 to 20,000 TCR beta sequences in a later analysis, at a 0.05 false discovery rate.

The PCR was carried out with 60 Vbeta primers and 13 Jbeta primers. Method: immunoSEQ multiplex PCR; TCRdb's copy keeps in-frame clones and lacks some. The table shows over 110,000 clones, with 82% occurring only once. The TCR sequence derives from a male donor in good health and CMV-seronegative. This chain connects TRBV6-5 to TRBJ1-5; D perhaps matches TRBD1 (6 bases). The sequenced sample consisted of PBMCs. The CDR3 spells CASSETGTRQPQHF. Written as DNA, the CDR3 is TGTGCCAGCAGCGAAACAGGGACCAGACAGCCCCAGCATTTT.